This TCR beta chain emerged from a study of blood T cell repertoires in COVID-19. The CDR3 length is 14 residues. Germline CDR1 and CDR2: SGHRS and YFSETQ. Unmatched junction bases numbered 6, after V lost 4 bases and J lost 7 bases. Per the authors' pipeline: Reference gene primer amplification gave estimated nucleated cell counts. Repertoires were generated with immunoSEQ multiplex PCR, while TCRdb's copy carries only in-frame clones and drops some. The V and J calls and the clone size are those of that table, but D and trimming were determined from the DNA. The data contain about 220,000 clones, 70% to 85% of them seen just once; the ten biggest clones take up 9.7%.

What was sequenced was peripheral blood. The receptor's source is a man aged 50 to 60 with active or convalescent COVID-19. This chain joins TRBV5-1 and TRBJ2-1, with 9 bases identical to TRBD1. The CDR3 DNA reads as TGCGCCAGCAGCCGTAACAGGGGGCAGAATGAGCAGTTCTTC. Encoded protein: CASSRNRGQNEQFF.